These 12 T cell receptor beta chains were all obtained from the same sample, sequenced in a study of blood T cell repertoires in COVID-19. Assay used: immunoSEQ multiplex PCR; TCRdb lists only in-frame clones, some missing. The sample contains under 90,000 clones, about 80% of which appear only once. Material for sequencing was peripheral blood. These TCRs come from an elderly man with acute or convalescent COVID-19.

In its sample, this clone was seen a few times. The V gene is TRBV27, the J gene TRBJ1-1; 12 nucleotides line up with TRBD1. The trim removed 1 base at V and 5 bases at J, leaving 5 bases unmatched. There are 16 residues in the CDR3. The germline CDR1 and CDR2 sequences are MNHEY and SMNVEV (reference sequence). CDR3 region: CASSLWGQGARTEAFF. CDR3 DNA: TGTGCCAGCAGTTTATGGGGACAGGGGGCGCGGACTGAAGCTTTCTTT.

The chain joins TRBV4-1 to TRBJ2-7, with TRBD2 identical over 9 bases. Looked up from germline, CDR1 is MGHRA and CDR2 is YSYEKL. V was clipped by 0 bases and J by 2 bases; unmatched bases: 2. The CDR3 runs to 15 residues. Here the CDR3 reads CASSQDGTSPYEQYF. The CDR3 DNA sequence: TGCGCCAGCAGCCAAGATGGGACTAGCCCCTACGAGCAGTACTTC.

The chain is built from TRBV7-9 and TRBJ1-4; D call uncertain. V was cut by 0 bases and J by 4 bases, with 9 bases left in between. The CDR3 sequence is 15 residues long. In germline, CDR1 is SEHNR, CDR2 FQNEAQ (reference sequence). The CDR3 region is CASSLARTNNEKLFF. The DNA of the CDR3 is TGTGCCAGCAGCTTAGCTCGGACTAATAATGAAAAACTGTTTTTT.

This clone was observed a handful of times. The rearrangement links TRBV3-1 (or the pseudogene TRBV3-2) to TRBJ2-3, with D unclear. The CDR3 loop spans 13 amino acids. The germline V gene encodes CDR1 LGHDT and CDR2 YNNKEL (reference sequence). The V end lost 4 bases, the J end lost 5 bases, and 10 bases lay between the germline ends. The CDR3 protein is CASSPSQEDTQYF. CDR3 DNA sequence: TGTGCCAGCAGCCCATCCCAGGAAGATACGCAGTATTTT.

The chain links TRBV5-6 to TRBJ2-5; 8 nucleotides agree with TRBD1. J lost 2 bases, V lost 4 bases, and 10 bases had no gene match. There are 16 residues in the CDR3. Germline CDR1 reads SGHDT; CDR2 reads YYEEEE. The CDR3: CASSLYRTGQQETQYF. The CDR3 nucleotides are TGTGCCAGCAGCCTATACCGGACAGGGCAACAAGAGACCCAGTACTTC.

This clone was seen just once. The chain is built from TRBV27 and TRBJ2-3; the D gene is possibly TRBD1 (6 bases). This CDR3 region has 16 residues. Trimming left V 3 bases short and J 2 bases short, with 15 bases between. CDR1 is MNHEY and CDR2 is SMNVEV in the germline V gene (reference sequence). The CDR3 is CASSFSTGPDTDTQYF. As DNA, the CDR3 is TGTGCCAGCAGTTTTAGTACAGGGCCCGACACAGATACGCAGTATTTT.

This chain links TRBV30 with TRBJ2-7; TRBD1 aligns across 8 bases. The CDR3 sequence is 14 residues long. Per germline, CDR1 GTSNPN and CDR2 SVGIG (reference sequence). The junction had 13 bases not matched to a gene; V was cut back by 6 bases and J by 6 bases. For the CDR3, the DNA is TGTGCCTGTAATGCGGGGACAGGACCATTCGAGCAGTACTTC. This encodes CACNAGTGPFEQYF.

This chain uses TRBV5-1 with TRBJ2-7; the match to TRBD1 covers 7 bases. The junction had 12 bases not matched to a gene; V was cut back by 0 bases and J by 3 bases. This CDR3 is built from 17 residues. Looked up from germline, CDR1 is SGHRS and CDR2 is YFSETQ. This CDR3 reads CASSLGAGGTLIYEQYF. DNA of the CDR3: TGCGCCAGCAGCTTGGGGGCAGGGGGAACGCTGATCTACGAGCAGTACTTC. The full variable domain, in which reference TRBV5-1 and TRBJ2-7 provide the parts outside the CDR3, is KAGVTQTPRYLIKTRGQQVTLSCSPISGHRSVSWYQQTPGQGLQFLFEYFSETQRNKGNFPGRFSGRQFSNSRSEMNVSTLELGDSALYLCASSLGAGGTLIYEQYFGPGTRLTVT.

The chain joins TRBV19 to TRBJ1-1; tentatively, D is TRBD1 (6 bases). The CDR3 is made up of 15 amino acids. The ends were cut back, 5 bases at V and 0 bases at J, with 13 bases in the middle. Per germline, CDR1 LNHDA and CDR2 SQIVND (reference sequence). As DNA, the CDR3 is TGTGCCAGTAGTCTAATAGGACAGCTGAACACTGAAGCTTTCTTT. It translates to CASSLIGQLNTEAFF.

V gene TRBV19 combines with J gene TRBJ1-5; D might be TRBD1 (5 bases). In germline, CDR1 is LNHDA, CDR2 SQIVND (reference sequence). With 3 bases removed from V and 4 bases from J, the gap between germline ends came to 16 bases. The CDR3 runs 16 residues. The CDR3 is CASSIPFEGENQPQHF. For the CDR3, the DNA is TGTGCCAGTAGTATTCCCTTTGAAGGGGAAAATCAGCCCCAGCATTTT.

The chain links TRBV7-9 to TRBJ1-1; TRBD1 aligns across 7 bases. The germline V gene encodes CDR1 SEHNR and CDR2 FQNEAQ (reference sequence). The CDR3 sequence is 11 residues long. With 4 bases clipped from V and 11 bases from J, the junction kept 4 bases outside the gene matches. CDR3 DNA sequence: TGTGCCAGCAGCTCCACAGGGGACGCTTTCTTT. Amino acid sequence: CASSSTGDAFF. Filled out from reference TRBV7-9 and TRBJ1-1, the complete variable domain reads DTGVSQNPRHKITKRGQNVTFRCDPISEHNRLYWYRQTLGQGPEFLTYFQNEAQLEKSRLLSDRFSAERPKGSFSTLEIQRTEQGDSAMYLCASSSTGDAFFGQGTRLTVV.

This clone is classed as large. The chain couples TRBV19 to TRBJ2-4, with 8 nucleotides matching TRBD2. Trimming at V came to 4 bases and at J to 5 bases, leaving 19 bases not matched to a gene. CDR3 size: 19 residues. Per the germline V gene, CDR1 is LNHDA and CDR2 is SQIVND (reference sequence). Here the CDR3 reads CASSTLPLVEREIENIQYF. Here the CDR3 DNA reads TGTGCCAGTAGTACCCTTCCCCTCGTCGAGCGGGAGATAGAAAACATTCAGTACTTC.